The next 22 T cell receptor beta chains were all read from a single sample in a study of T cells in localized non-small cell lung cancer (dated by TCRdb to about 2020). Preparation of the library involved the immunoSEQ multiplex PCR assay. TCRdb retrieved this table from immuneACCESS and kept in-frame rearrangements only. Not all clones are present; in checked studies, unresolved V genes account for under half, and no reason is known for the remainder. Across this sample there are about 33,000 clones, with around 73% seen only once. Together, the top ten hold roughly two fifths of the sample. Source: peripheral blood, taken before any cancer treatment. The receptors come from a male donor at least 60 years old with stage II squamous cell lung carcinoma.

The V gene is TRBV18, the J gene TRBJ1-2; D gene ambiguous. CDR1 KGHSH and CDR2 LQKENI come from the germline V gene. The CDR3 is 15 residues long. The germline V and J ends were trimmed by 0 bases and 8 bases, with 16 bases remaining between them. Here the CDR3 reads CASSPPELAVRGYTF. The CDR3 DNA sequence: TGTGCCAGCTCACCACCGGAATTAGCAGTCAGGGGCTACACCTTC.

The chain recombines TRBV5-4 with TRBJ1-3; no clear D gene. The CDR3 has 16 residues. Germline loops: CDR1 SGHNT, CDR2 YYREEE (reference sequence). V was pared by 0 bases and J by 0 bases, with 10 bases between. The CDR3 DNA is TGTGCCAGCAGCTTGGCTTTCGGTGGCTCTGGAAACACCATATATTTT. Protein product: CASSLAFGGSGNTIYF.

This chain uses TRBV6-5 with TRBJ2-3, with TRBD2 as a possible D gene (6 bases). From germline, CDR1 is MNHEY and CDR2 SVGAGI. Trimming took 2 bases from V and 14 from J, leaving 11 bases between them. This CDR3 spans 11 amino acids. CDR3 nucleotide sequence: TGTGCCAGCAGTTACGGGGGGAGTCGGTATTTT. Its protein product is CASSYGGSRYF.

This clone was found once. CDR3 loop: CASSGTAEKLFF. CDR3 bases: TGTGCCAGCAGTGGGACAGCTGAAAAACTGTTTTTT. This chain links TRBV6-1 with TRBJ1-4, with a weak D call TRBD1 (6 bases). The V gene's germline CDR1 is MNHNS and CDR2 SASEGT. CDR3 length equals 12 residues. Trimming pared 4 bases from V and 7 bases from J, leaving 7 bases between.

The chain is built from TRBV6-5 and TRBJ1-5; D possibly corresponds to TRBD1 (6 bases). Germline V gene data show CDR1 as MNHEY and CDR2 as SVGAGI. V gave up 0 bases and J gave up 4 bases, with 13 bases separating them. The CDR3 is 16 residues long. In DNA, the CDR3 is TGTGCCAGCAGTTACTCCCAGGGGCAGAGAAATCAGCCCCAGCATTTT. Encoded protein: CASSYSQGQRNQPQHF.

The chain links TRBV5-1 to TRBJ2-1, with 7 bases lining up with TRBD2. CDR1 and CDR2 (germline): SGHRS, YFSETQ. Unmatched junction bases numbered 13, after V lost 4 bases and J lost 9 bases. The CDR3 has 15 residues. The CDR3 loop is CASSPGTTPGLEQFF. The CDR3 nucleotides read TGCGCCAGCAGCCCAGGGACTACCCCAGGCCTTGAGCAGTTCTTC.

CDR3 coding DNA: TGTGCCAGCAGCTTTCAAGTCGGCCAAGAGACCCAGTACTTC. Encoded protein: CASSFQVGQETQYF. The chain links TRBV7-2 to TRBJ2-5; D uncertain. The V end lost 3 bases, the J end lost 1 base, and 9 bases lay between the germline ends. The CDR3 is 14 amino acids. CDR1 is SGHTA and CDR2 is FQGNSA in the germline V gene.

This rearrangement joins TRBV7-9 to TRBJ2-1; 7 nucleotides align to TRBD2. V dropped 11 bases and J dropped 5; count of bases not matched to a gene: 12. From germline, CDR1 is SEHNR and CDR2 FQNEAQ (reference sequence). This CDR3 has 14 amino acids. CDR3 amino acids: CASPPLADHNEQFF. The CDR3 DNA reads TGTGCCTCCCCCCCGCTAGCGGACCACAATGAGCAGTTCTTC.

The rearrangement links TRBV9 to TRBJ2-5, with TRBD1 matching 7 bases. V trimming: 2 bases; J trimming: 1 base; junction bases outside the gene matches: 2. The germline gives CDR1 SGDLS, CDR2 YYNGEE. The CDR3 is 14 residues long. This CDR3 is CASSVGTVQETQYF. CDR3 DNA: TGTGCCAGCAGCGTCGGGACAGTCCAAGAGACCCAGTACTTC.

This clone showed up many times. The chain joins TRBV27 to TRBJ1-1, with 8 nucleotides matching TRBD1. The CDR3 totals 14 residues. Per the germline V gene, CDR1 is MNHEY and CDR2 is SMNVEV (reference sequence). Trimming took 6 bases from V and 6 from J; bases not matched to a gene: 9. The CDR3 sequence is CASSTLTGVAEAFF. The CDR3 coding sequence is TGTGCCAGCAGCACCCTGACAGGGGTCGCTGAAGCTTTCTTT.

This sequence joins TRBV2 and TRBJ2-1; D is ambiguous. Trimming shortened V by 6 bases and J by 4 bases, and 16 bases separated the two germline ends. Germline V gene lookup returns CDR1 SNHLY and CDR2 FYNNEI. The CDR3 loop spans 15 amino acids. Here the CDR3 reads CASRPLGNHYNEQFF. CDR3 in DNA: TGTGCCAGCAGACCTCTAGGGAATCATTACAATGAGCAGTTCTTC.

This clone is a singleton in its sample. The chain has TRBV27 and TRBJ1-6; D is uncertain. This CDR3 comprises 14 residues. V shed 2 bases and J shed 8 bases, with 10 bases lying between them. In germline, CDR1 is MNHEY, CDR2 SMNVEV (reference sequence). CDR3 in amino acids: CASSLGANYSPLHF. The DNA for the CDR3 is TGTGCCAGCAGTTTAGGAGCCAACTATTCACCCCTCCACTTT.

J is TRBJ1-5 and V is TRBV28, with D possibly TRBD1 on 5 matching bases. V lost 11 bases and J lost 0, with 14 bases in between. Germline lookup yields CDR1 MDHEN and CDR2 SYDVKM. The CDR3 has 14 residues. CDR3: CAGGLADSNQPQHF. The CDR3, as DNA: TGTGCCGGGGGTTTGGCGGATAGCAATCAGCCCCAGCATTTT.

This rearrangement joins TRBV12-5 to TRBJ2-5; 8 bases are a match to TRBD2. The germline gives CDR1 LGHNT, CDR2 FRNRAP. The length of the CDR3 is 14 residues. The V gene end was trimmed by 2 bases and the J gene end by 4 bases; junction bases not matched to a gene: 3. CDR3 loop: CASGLLRGAETQYF. The CDR3 DNA is TGTGCTAGTGGTTTGCTGCGGGGGGCAGAGACCCAGTACTTC.

The chain employs TRBV19 and TRBJ1-5; D is unclear. Germline V lookup: CDR1 LNHDA, CDR2 SQIVND (reference sequence). The ends were cut back, 7 bases at V and 4 bases at J, with 11 bases in the middle. CDR3 length: 13 residues. The CDR3 nucleotides read TGTGCCAGTAAGACAACGGGGAATCAGCCCCAGCATTTT. It yields the protein CASKTTGNQPQHF.

V and J are TRBV5-1 and TRBJ2-7; D assignment may be TRBD1 or TRBD2 (5 bases each). Trimming stripped 2 bases from V and 0 bases from J, with 12 bases between. Germline values: CDR1 SGHRS, CDR2 YFSETQ. The CDR3 totals 15 residues. The CDR3, as DNA: TGCGCCAGCAGCTTTGCCGGGGCGAGCTCCTACGAGCAGTACTTC. Protein sequence: CASSFAGASSYEQYF.

The DNA for the CDR3 is TGTGCCAGCAGCTTGAGGGCAGGGAATAATTCACCCCTCCACTTT. Translating gives CASSLRAGNNSPLHF. V and J are TRBV5-4 and TRBJ1-6; D might be TRBD1 (5 bases). V shed 1 base and J shed 5 bases, with 10 bases lying between them. CDR1 is SGHNT, CDR2 YYREEE, per germline (reference sequence). This CDR3 comprises 15 residues.

The chain links TRBV5-4 to TRBJ2-3, with 9 bases aligning to TRBD2. The V gene end was trimmed by 6 bases and the J gene end by 6 bases; junction bases not matched to a gene: 8. This CDR3 spans 14 amino acids. The V gene's germline CDR1 is SGHNT and CDR2 YYREEE (reference sequence). CDR3 DNA: TGTGCCAGCAACCCCGGGACTAGCCCCGATACGCAGTATTTT. Its protein product is CASNPGTSPDTQYF.

This sequence joins TRBV28 and TRBJ1-2; tentatively, D is TRBD1 (6 bases). V was shortened by 6 bases and J by 4 bases, with 18 bases between the two germline ends. The CDR3 covers 15 residues. Germline CDR1 reads MDHEN; CDR2 reads SYDVKM. The CDR3 region is CASSPPDSQFYGYTF. The CDR3 nucleotides read TGTGCCAGCAGCCCCCCGGACAGCCAATTCTATGGCTACACCTTC.

The chain combines TRBV6-1 with TRBJ2-6, with D tentatively TRBD1 (5 bases). Germline CDR1 is MNHNS and CDR2 is SASEGT. The CDR3 has 15 residues. Trimming shortened V by 7 bases and J by 0 bases, and 10 bases separated the two germline ends. Here the CDR3 reads CASTRQFSGANVLTF. The DNA of the CDR3 is TGTGCCAGCACCCGACAGTTCTCTGGGGCCAACGTCCTGACTTTC.

V and J are TRBV19 and TRBJ2-2, with 9 bases fitting TRBD1. V lost 7 bases, J lost 5 bases, and 8 bases stayed unmatched. Germline-derived CDR1 and CDR2 are LNHDA and SQIVND (reference sequence). CDR3 size: 15 residues. CDR3 nucleotides: TGTGCCAGTATGCCTGGGGACAGGGAAACCGGGGAGCTGTTTTTT. This encodes CASMPGDRETGELFF.

The V and J genes are TRBV5-1 and TRBJ2-3, with unresolved D. CDR3 size: 14 residues. Trimming took off 1 base at V and 0 bases at J, with 6 bases between the two ends. Per germline, CDR1 SGHRS and CDR2 YFSETQ. Written as DNA, the CDR3 is TGCGCCAGCAGCTTGCAAGGGAGCACAGATACGCAGTATTTT. This encodes CASSLQGSTDTQYF.